Listed below are T cell receptor beta chains from one sample, sequenced in a study of T cells in Graves' hyperthyroidism and ophthalmopathy. TCRdb ran MiXCR on the multiplex PCR reads and lists one entry per CDR3 protein. The table has roughly 180,000 distinct CDR3 sequences, about 9.4% seen once. Sequences were obtained from blood. The receptors derive from a woman aged 18-30 years with Graves' hyperthyroidism that later progressed to Graves' ophthalmopathy. Both conserved end residues are part of each CDR3. Each record gives: J gene, V gene, clone size, D gene, CDR3 protein, CDR3 DNA. A D gene is named only where the DNA matches it firmly. A row's size may be missing; if present it is once, few, many or a size class.

>TRBJ1-6|TRBV4-2|few|TRBD1
CASSQDSGTGVSPLHF
TGTGCCAGCAGCCAAGATTCCGGGACAGGGGTCTCACCCCTCCACTTT
>TRBJ2-2|TRBV4-1|.|TRBD2
CASSHYLGLAGVGGELFF
TGCGCCAGCAGCCATTATCTAGGACTAGCGGGAGTTGGCGGGGAGCTGTTTTTT
>TRBJ1-1|TRBV28|medium-sized|.
CASSLTGTNTEAFF
TGTGCCAGCAGTCTTACAGGGACGAACACTGAAGCTTTCTTT
>TRBJ1-6|TRBV6-1|.|.
CASSAATMAIWSCHF
TGTGCCAGCAGCGCAGCTACCATGGCGATTTGGTCTTGCCACTTT
>TRBJ2-5|TRBV7-9|many|.
CASSFFLTSQETQYF
TGTGCCAGCAGCTTCTTCCTCACTAGTCAAGAGACCCAGTACTTC
>TRBJ2-7|TRBV2|many|TRBD1
CASNEGTGGLLGEQYF
TGTGCCAGCAACGAAGGGACAGGGGGCCTCCTAGGCGAGCAGTACTTC
>TRBJ1-1|TRBV19|many|.
CASSIGGKVPVTEAFF
TGTGCCAGTAGTATTGGGGGAAAGGTTCCGGTCACTGAAGCTTTCTTT
>TRBJ2-3|TRBV13|many|TRBD1
CASSVYIGQGAADTQYF
TGTGCCAGCAGCGTATATATCGGACAGGGGGCCGCAGATACGCAGTATTTT
>TRBJ1-5|TRBV6-2/TRBV6-3|.|.
CASRIGRGGNQPQHF
TGTGCCAGCAGGATAGGTCGGGGAGGCAATCAGCCCCAGCATTTT
>TRBJ2-1|TRBV2|few|.
CASMLAPGHEQFF
TGTGCCAGCATGCTAGCCCCGGGACATGAGCAGTTCTTC
>TRBJ2-1|TRBV14|many|.
CASSQLAKWQFF
TGTGCCAGCAGCCAACTAGCGAAGTGGCAGTTCTTC
>TRBJ2-7|TRBV20-1|many|.
CSARGGNGYEQYF
TGCAGTGCACGAGGGGGGAATGGATACGAGCAGTACTTC
>TRBJ2-1|TRBV7-9|many|TRBD2
CASGTSGRSEQFF
TGTGCCAGCGGGACTAGCGGGAGGAGTGAGCAGTTCTTC
>TRBJ2-7|TRBV5-1|many|.
CASSLEGAEQYF
TGCGCCAGCAGCTTGGAAGGGGCCGAGCAGTACTTC
>TRBJ2-7|TRBV6-1|many|TRBD1
CASMGTRGYEQYF
TGTGCCAGCATGGGTACCAGGGGGTACGAGCAGTACTTC
>TRBJ2-3|TRBV11-2|many|.
CASSLAIGSSTDTQYF
TGTGCCAGCAGCTTAGCAATCGGCTCTAGCACAGATACGCAGTATTTT
>TRBJ2-3|TRBV12-3/TRBV12-4|many|TRBD1
CATIPKRATGGADTQYF
TGTGCCACCATTCCCAAACGGGCCACAGGGGGCGCAGATACGCAGTATTTT
>TRBJ1-2|TRBV5-6|few|.
CASSYWGAKGGYTF
TGTGCCAGCAGCTATTGGGGGGCGAAAGGCGGCTACACCTTC
>TRBJ2-5|TRBV19|.|TRBD2
CASSTSGREETQYF
TGTGCCAGTAGTACTAGCGGGAGGGAAGAGACCCAGTACTTC
>TRBJ2-2|TRBV9|few|.
CASSPRTVNTGELFF
TGTGCCAGCAGCCCCAGGACAGTGAACACCGGGGAGCTGTTTTTT
>TRBJ2-3|TRBV7-3|many|TRBD2
CASSAGLAGSTDTQYF
TGTGCCAGCAGCGCTGGACTAGCGGGGAGCACAGATACGCAGTATTTT
>TRBJ1-1|TRBV24-1|many|.
CATSDPRSGNTEAFF
TGTGCCACCAGTGATCCCCGCAGTGGGAACACTGAAGCTTTCTTT
>TRBJ2-7|TRBV5-4|many|.
CASSQRGGLEEQYF
TGTGCCAGCAGCCAAAGAGGGGGGTTGGAAGAGCAGTACTTC
>TRBJ1-6|TRBV27|many|.
CATRASLLTDSPLHF
TGTGCCACCCGGGCCTCCCTACTCACCGATTCACCCCTCCACTTT
>TRBJ1-1|TRBV12-3/TRBV12-4|many|.
CASNWRRGTEAFF
TGTGCCAGCAATTGGAGGAGGGGCACTGAAGCTTTCTTT
>TRBJ1-4|TRBV14|.|.
CASRPQGPGEKLFF
TGTGCCAGCAGGCCCCAGGGACCCGGTGAAAAACTGTTTTTT
>TRBJ1-4|TRBV18|.|TRBD1
CASSPQSGGQGGEKLFF
TGTGCCAGCTCACCTCAGTCCGGGGGACAGGGTGGTGAAAAACTGTTTTTT
>TRBJ1-1|TRBV3-1|many|.
CASDGGNTEAFF
TGTGCCAGCGATGGGGGGAACACTGAAGCTTTCTTT
>TRBJ2-2|TRBV7-2|many|.
CASSIRGARRDTGELFF
TGTGCCAGCAGCATACGCGGGGCCCGGAGGGACACCGGGGAGCTGTTTTTT
>TRBJ1-4|TRBV24-1|many|TRBD1
CATSAGQGPNEKLFF
TGTGCCACCAGTGCGGGACAGGGCCCTAATGAAAAACTGTTTTTT
>TRBJ2-3|TRBV20-1|many|.
CSASPISGSYTDTQYF
TGCAGTGCTAGTCCGATTAGTGGGAGTTACACAGATACGCAGTATTTT
>TRBJ2-1|TRBV9|many|.
CASSVASDRLNNEQFF
TGTGCCAGCAGCGTAGCAAGTGACAGGCTTAACAATGAGCAGTTCTTC
>TRBJ1-4|TRBV30|many|.
CAWTHSATNEKLFF
TGTGCCTGGACTCACAGTGCAACTAATGAAAAACTGTTTTTT
>TRBJ2-7|TRBV2|.|.
CASSNRAGEQYF
TGTGCCAGCAGTAACAGGGCTGGCGAGCAGTACTTC
>TRBJ2-2|TRBV20-1|few|.
CSVTGGASGELFF
TGCAGTGTTACTGGGGGGGCCTCCGGGGAGCTGTTTTTT
>TRBJ2-7|TRBV28|many|.
CASSLGGTTYEQYF
TGTGCCAGCAGTTTAGGGGGGACAACCTACGAGCAGTACTTC
>TRBJ2-7|TRBV6-1|many|.
CASSESGTNQYF
TGTGCCAGCAGTGAATCCGGGACGAATCAGTACTTC
>TRBJ1-5|TRBV6-5|many|.
CASSYSPESRGNQPQHF
TGTGCCAGCAGTTACTCCCCAGAATCGCGGGGAAATCAGCCCCAGCATTTT
>TRBJ1-5|TRBV7-8|many|.
CASSARSNQPQHF
TGTGCCAGCTCGGCCAGGAGCAATCAGCCCCAGCATTTT
>TRBJ1-2|TRBV20-1|many|.
CSARDGQDPMNGYTF
TGCAGTGCTAGAGATGGGCAGGATCCTATGAATGGCTACACCTTC
>TRBJ2-5|TRBV7-3|many|.
CASSSSGKETQYF
TGTGCCAGCAGCTCGTCAGGGAAAGAGACCCAGTACTTC
>TRBJ2-7|TRBV5-1|many|.
CASSLVNGGGYEQYF
TGCGCCAGCAGCTTGGTAAACGGCGGAGGCTACGAGCAGTACTTC
>TRBJ1-4|TRBV28|many|TRBD1
CASSLTGVYEKLFF
TGTGCCAGCAGTTTAACAGGGGTTTATGAAAAACTGTTTTTT
>TRBJ2-7|TRBV27|few|.
CASSARDPPTYEQYF
TGTGCCAGCAGTGCCCGGGACCCTCCTACCTACGAGCAGTACTTC
>TRBJ2-3|TRBV7-7|many|.
CASSLGQKDTQYF
TGTGCCAGCAGCTTGGGACAAAAAGATACGCAGTATTTT
>TRBJ2-5|TRBV5-6|many|TRBD1
CASSVGTEYQETQYF
TGTGCCAGCAGCGTCGGGACAGAGTACCAAGAGACCCAGTACTTC
>TRBJ2-3|TRBV20-1|many|.
CSARDDAGSTDTQYF
TGCAGTGCTAGAGATGATGCGGGCAGCACAGATACGCAGTATTTT
>TRBJ2-7|TRBV4-1|once|TRBD2
CASSRGGTTYEQYF
TGCGCCAGCAGCCGAGGAGGGACTACCTACGAGCAGTACTTC
>TRBJ2-7|TRBV9|many|.
CASSNPGLVTYEQYF
TGTGCCAGCAGCAACCCGGGACTCGTAACCTACGAGCAGTACTTC
>TRBJ1-4|TRBV20-1|many|.
CSAREGRRWNEKLFF
TGCAGTGCTAGAGAAGGGAGGCGGTGGAATGAAAAACTGTTTTTT
>TRBJ2-2|TRBV11-1|many|TRBD2
CATEGRTSGNTGELFF
TGTGCCACGGAGGGGAGGACTAGCGGAAACACCGGGGAGCTGTTTTTT
>TRBJ2-2|TRBV7-6|.|.
CASSIPGPNWGGELFF
TGTGCCAGCAGCATACCGGGCCCCAATTGGGGTGGGGAGCTGTTTTTT
>TRBJ2-4|TRBV28|many|TRBD2
CASRKSGTSGTKNIQYF
TGTGCCAGCAGAAAATCCGGGACTAGCGGGACCAAAAACATTCAGTACTTC
>TRBJ2-5|TRBV18|many|TRBD1
CASSPATPDRAGETQYF
TGTGCCAGCTCACCCGCTACACCGGACAGGGCTGGGGAGACCCAGTACTTC